This entry concerns a single T cell receptor (beta chain). Its antigen is as yet unknown. These data originate in a study of T cell repertoires in cytomegalovirus infection. At the level of the study: Both a matching HLA type and CMV infection were indicated by public TCR beta signatures.

Trimming took 3 bases from V and 4 from J; bases not matched to a gene: 7. The germline gives CDR1 LNHNV, CDR2 YYDKDF (reference sequence). This CDR3 has 16 amino acids. TCRdb re-called the reads with MiXCR, one entry per CDR3 protein. Seen here are 400,000 to 550,000 distinct CDR3 sequences, 10% to 12% observed once, and the top ten hold about a tenth. The study, taken as a whole, reports: Carriers of CMV plus the relevant HLA were identified by cumulative public TCR beta family frequency. The ex vivo response was dominated by HLA-C-restricted CMV-specific TCR beta clonotypes.

This clonotype originated in a human donor in good health (CMV status not recorded). Some clones in this sample may be carry-over from other donors' samples. Sample: PBMCs. The rearrangement links TRBV15 to TRBJ1-1, with 11 bases matching TRBD1. CDR3 amino acids: CATSRGGGQGVTEAFF. CDR3 nucleotides: TGTGCCACCAGCAGGGGGGGGGGACAGGGGGTCACTGAAGCTTTCTTT.